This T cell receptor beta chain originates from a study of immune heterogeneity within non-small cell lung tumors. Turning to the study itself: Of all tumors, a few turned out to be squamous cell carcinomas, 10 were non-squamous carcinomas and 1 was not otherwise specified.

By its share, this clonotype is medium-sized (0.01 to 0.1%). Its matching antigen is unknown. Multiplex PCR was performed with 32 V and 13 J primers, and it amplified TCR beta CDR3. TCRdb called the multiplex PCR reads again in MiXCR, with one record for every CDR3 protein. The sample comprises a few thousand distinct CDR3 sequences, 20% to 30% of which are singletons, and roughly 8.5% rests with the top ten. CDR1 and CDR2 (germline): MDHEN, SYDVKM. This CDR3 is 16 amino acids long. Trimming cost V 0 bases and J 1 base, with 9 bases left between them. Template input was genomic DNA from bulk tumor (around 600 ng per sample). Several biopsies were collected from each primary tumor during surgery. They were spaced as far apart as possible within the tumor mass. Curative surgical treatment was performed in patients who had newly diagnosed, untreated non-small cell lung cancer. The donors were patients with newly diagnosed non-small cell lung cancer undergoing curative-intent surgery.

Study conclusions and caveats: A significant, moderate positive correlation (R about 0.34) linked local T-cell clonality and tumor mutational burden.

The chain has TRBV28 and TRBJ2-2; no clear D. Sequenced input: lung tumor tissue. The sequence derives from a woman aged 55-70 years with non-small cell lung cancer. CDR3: CASSLWGVGNTGELFF. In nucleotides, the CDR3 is TGTGCCAGCAGTTTATGGGGCGTGGGGAACACCGGGGAGCTGTTTTTT.